Described below is a single T cell receptor (beta chain) sequence and its context. The data were obtained in a study of blood T cell repertoires in COVID-19. TCRdb keeps only in-frame clones here, not all; method: immunoSEQ multiplex PCR. The sample has around 460,000 clones, about 87% seen once. In germline, CDR1 is MNHEY, CDR2 SVGAGI. The CDR3 is made up of 11 amino acids. Trimming cost V 10 bases and J 0 bases, with 6 bases left between them. V usage is TRBV6-5 and J usage is TRBJ2-5; a possible D gene is TRBD2 (6 bases). The source is a man aged 18 to 29 with COVID-19, enrolled during active disease. Sample: peripheral blood. In DNA form, the CDR3 reads TGTGCCACGGGGGACCAAGAGACCCAGTACTTC. It translates to CATGDQETQYF.